A selection of T cell receptor beta chains follows, all from one sample in a study of blood T cell repertoires in COVID-19. Method: immunoSEQ multiplex PCR; TCRdb's copy keeps in-frame clones and lacks some. This table has 350,000 or so clones, 88% appearing once. The specimen sequenced was PBMCs or T cells enriched from blood (not recorded which). These receptors were collected from a young woman who had been exposed to COVID-19. Each CDR3 is given with its conserved first and last residue. The order of the fields is V gene, D gene, clone size, J gene, CDR3 protein, CDR3 DNA. The D gene is left open where the match is weak. The size field is filled for only some rows; it gives once, few, many or a size class.

v_call: TRBV7-3
d_call: -
clone_size: -
j_call: TRBJ1-2
cdr3_aa: CASSLIATGGYTF
cdr3_nt: TGTGCCAGCAGCTTAATCGCAACCGGGGGCTACACCTTC

v_call: TRBV5-1
d_call: -
clone_size: -
j_call: TRBJ1-2
cdr3_aa: CASRPEQGPYGYTF
cdr3_nt: TGCGCCAGCAGACCTGAACAGGGTCCCTATGGCTACACCTTC

v_call: TRBV5-4
d_call: -
clone_size: -
j_call: TRBJ1-1
cdr3_aa: CASSLPPRGLNTEAFF
cdr3_nt: TGTGCCAGCAGCTTGCCCCCCAGGGGATTGAACACTGAAGCTTTCTTT

v_call: TRBV7-3
d_call: TRBD2
clone_size: -
j_call: TRBJ2-1
cdr3_aa: CASSPLTSRQSSYNEQFF
cdr3_nt: TGTGCCAGCAGCCCCCTGACTAGCAGACAGAGCTCCTACAATGAGCAGTTCTTC

v_call: TRBV18
d_call: TRBD1
clone_size: -
j_call: TRBJ2-7
cdr3_aa: CASSTMDRATYEQYF
cdr3_nt: TGTGCCAGCTCAACGATGGACAGGGCAACCTACGAGCAGTACTTC

v_call: TRBV28
d_call: TRBD1
clone_size: -
j_call: TRBJ1-2
cdr3_aa: CASYLPPGQGRYGYTF
cdr3_nt: TGTGCCAGCTATCTACCTCCTGGACAGGGCCGTTATGGCTACACCTTC

v_call: TRBV27
d_call: -
clone_size: few
j_call: TRBJ2-7
cdr3_aa: CASSLSGSYSYEQYF
cdr3_nt: TGTGCCAGCAGTTTATCCGGGAGCTACTCCTACGAGCAGTACTTC

v_call: TRBV28
d_call: TRBD2
clone_size: -
j_call: TRBJ2-1
cdr3_aa: CASNRPIGTSDEQFF
cdr3_nt: TGTGCCAGCAACCGCCCCATCGGGACTAGTGATGAGCAGTTCTTC

v_call: TRBV2
d_call: -
clone_size: -
j_call: TRBJ2-7
cdr3_aa: CASSPDSYYEQYF
cdr3_nt: TGTGCCAGCAGTCCTGACAGCTACTACGAGCAGTACTTC

v_call: TRBV28
d_call: -
clone_size: -
j_call: TRBJ1-3
cdr3_aa: CASSLDSRAGNTIYF
cdr3_nt: TGTGCCAGCAGTTTGGACTCCCGAGCTGGAAACACCATATATTTT

v_call: TRBV5-6
d_call: -
clone_size: -
j_call: TRBJ1-5
cdr3_aa: CASSLGRGRSNQPQHF
cdr3_nt: TGTGCCAGCAGCTTGGGGAGGGGTAGGAGCAATCAGCCCCAGCATTTT

v_call: TRBV13
d_call: -
clone_size: -
j_call: TRBJ2-7
cdr3_aa: CASSLGFQLGAGRFYEQYF
cdr3_nt: TGTGCCAGCAGCTTAGGCTTTCAACTAGGTGCGGGGAGATTTTACGAGCAGTACTTC

v_call: TRBV24-1
d_call: TRBD2
clone_size: -
j_call: TRBJ2-3
cdr3_aa: CATSDFSTSGRVTDTQYF
cdr3_nt: TGTGCCACCAGTGATTTCTCGACTAGCGGGAGGGTCACAGATACGCAGTATTTT

v_call: TRBV28
d_call: -
clone_size: -
j_call: TRBJ1-3
cdr3_aa: CASSLAGWGEKSGNTIYF
cdr3_nt: TGTGCCAGCAGTCTCGCCGGGTGGGGGGAGAAATCTGGAAACACCATATATTTT

v_call: TRBV7-2
d_call: -
clone_size: -
j_call: TRBJ1-2
cdr3_aa: CASSDTYSTHYGYTF
cdr3_nt: TGTGCCAGCAGCGACACATACAGCACCCACTATGGCTACACCTTC

v_call: TRBV24-1
d_call: TRBD1
clone_size: -
j_call: TRBJ1-1
cdr3_aa: CATSAGDRAEAFF
cdr3_nt: TGTGCCACCAGTGCCGGGGACAGGGCTGAAGCTTTCTTT

v_call: TRBV5-6
d_call: TRBD2
clone_size: once
j_call: TRBJ2-1
cdr3_aa: CASSPHDRGLADNEQFF
cdr3_nt: TGTGCCAGCAGCCCCCATGATAGGGGACTAGCCGACAATGAGCAGTTCTTC

v_call: TRBV3-1/TRBV3-2
d_call: TRBD2
clone_size: -
j_call: TRBJ2-2
cdr3_aa: CASSSGLAANTGELFF
cdr3_nt: TGTGCCAGCAGTTCAGGACTAGCGGCGAACACCGGGGAGCTGTTTTTT

v_call: TRBV19
d_call: TRBD1
clone_size: once
j_call: TRBJ1-2
cdr3_aa: CASSLNGQGRNYGYTF
cdr3_nt: TGTGCCAGTAGTCTAAACGGACAGGGAAGAAACTATGGCTACACCTTC

v_call: TRBV5-1
d_call: -
clone_size: -
j_call: TRBJ1-2
cdr3_aa: CASSLIEGGGGYTF
cdr3_nt: TGCGCCAGCAGCTTGATCGAGGGAGGCGGTGGCTACACCTTC

v_call: TRBV11-3
d_call: TRBD1
clone_size: -
j_call: TRBJ2-5
cdr3_aa: CASSPWTGESQETQYF
cdr3_nt: TGTGCCAGCAGCCCATGGACAGGGGAAAGTCAAGAGACCCAGTACTTC

v_call: TRBV9
d_call: -
clone_size: -
j_call: TRBJ2-5
cdr3_aa: CASSSRGDGQETQYF
cdr3_nt: TGTGCCAGCAGCTCACGCGGGGACGGACAAGAGACCCAGTACTTC

v_call: TRBV30
d_call: TRBD2
clone_size: -
j_call: TRBJ2-1
cdr3_aa: CAWSPSGILGNEQFF
cdr3_nt: TGTGCCTGGAGTCCTAGCGGGATCCTGGGAAATGAGCAGTTCTTC

v_call: TRBV6-5
d_call: -
clone_size: once
j_call: TRBJ1-5
cdr3_aa: CASSYSTGGQPQHF
cdr3_nt: TGTGCCAGCAGTTACTCCACTGGCGGTCAGCCCCAGCATTTT

v_call: TRBV5-5
d_call: TRBD1
clone_size: few
j_call: TRBJ1-1
cdr3_aa: CASSSGQGLPEAFF
cdr3_nt: TGTGCCAGCAGCTCCGGACAGGGATTGCCTGAAGCTTTCTTT

v_call: TRBV5-1
d_call: -
clone_size: -
j_call: TRBJ1-2
cdr3_aa: CASSQDTYGYTF
cdr3_nt: TGCGCCAGCAGCCAGGACACCTATGGCTACACCTTC

v_call: TRBV30
d_call: TRBD2
clone_size: -
j_call: TRBJ2-5
cdr3_aa: CAWSSRRSSGSPETQYF
cdr3_nt: TGTGCCTGGAGTTCCCGGAGATCTAGCGGGAGCCCAGAGACCCAGTACTTC

v_call: TRBV19
d_call: -
clone_size: -
j_call: TRBJ1-1
cdr3_aa: CASSPTVMNTEAFF
cdr3_nt: TGTGCCAGTAGTCCTACAGTAATGAACACTGAAGCTTTCTTT

v_call: TRBV30
d_call: -
clone_size: -
j_call: TRBJ1-4
cdr3_aa: CAWSVLGGEKLFF
cdr3_nt: TGTGCCTGGAGTGTACTGGGAGGTGAAAAACTGTTTTTT

v_call: TRBV19
d_call: -
clone_size: -
j_call: TRBJ1-1
cdr3_aa: CASSDRGNTEAFF
cdr3_nt: TGTGCCAGTAGTGACAGAGGAAACACTGAAGCTTTCTTT

v_call: TRBV7-6
d_call: -
clone_size: -
j_call: TRBJ2-2
cdr3_aa: CASSLERSTETGTGELFF
cdr3_nt: TGTGCCAGCAGCTTAGAGCGTAGTACGGAGACGGGCACCGGGGAGCTGTTTTTT

v_call: TRBV29-1
d_call: TRBD1
clone_size: few
j_call: TRBJ2-5
cdr3_aa: CSVAGTGAETQYF
cdr3_nt: TGCAGCGTGGCCGGGACAGGGGCCGAGACCCAGTACTTC

v_call: TRBV7-9
d_call: -
clone_size: few
j_call: TRBJ2-7
cdr3_aa: CASSLEGGPSEQYF
cdr3_nt: TGTGCCAGCAGCTTAGAGGGGGGGCCCAGCGAGCAGTACTTC

v_call: TRBV3-1/TRBV3-2
d_call: -
clone_size: -
j_call: TRBJ2-7
cdr3_aa: CASSQGGYEQYF
cdr3_nt: TGTGCCAGCAGCCAAGGAGGCTACGAGCAGTACTTC

v_call: TRBV7-9
d_call: TRBD2
clone_size: -
j_call: TRBJ2-2
cdr3_aa: CAIQYGLVLSGANTGELFF
cdr3_nt: TGTGCCATCCAATATGGACTTGTGTTGAGCGGGGCTAACACCGGGGAGCTGTTTTTT

v_call: TRBV28
d_call: TRBD1
clone_size: -
j_call: TRBJ1-2
cdr3_aa: CASSLAGGADGYTF
cdr3_nt: TGTGCCAGCAGTTTAGCAGGGGGCGCGGATGGCTACACCTTC

v_call: TRBV15
d_call: TRBD1
clone_size: -
j_call: TRBJ1-5
cdr3_aa: CATSRDRGLDQPQHF
cdr3_nt: TGTGCCACCAGCAGAGATAGGGGGCTGGACCAGCCCCAGCATTTT

v_call: TRBV19
d_call: TRBD1
clone_size: -
j_call: TRBJ2-1
cdr3_aa: CASRPTRDRVNEQFF
cdr3_nt: TGTGCCAGTAGACCGACCAGGGACAGGGTAAATGAGCAGTTCTTC

v_call: TRBV29-1
d_call: -
clone_size: once
j_call: TRBJ2-7
cdr3_aa: CSVGGTSYEQYF
cdr3_nt: TGCAGCGTTGGCGGGACCTCCTACGAGCAGTACTTC

v_call: TRBV28
d_call: TRBD2
clone_size: -
j_call: TRBJ2-7
cdr3_aa: CASQVNRWAGGYEQYF
cdr3_nt: TGTGCCAGCCAAGTCAATCGGTGGGCGGGAGGGTACGAGCAGTACTTC

v_call: TRBV3-1/TRBV3-2
d_call: TRBD2
clone_size: -
j_call: TRBJ2-1
cdr3_aa: CASSQGGLAGRNEQFF
cdr3_nt: TGTGCCAGCAGCCAAGGGGGGCTAGCGGGAAGGAATGAGCAGTTCTTC

v_call: TRBV28
d_call: TRBD1
clone_size: -
j_call: TRBJ1-2
cdr3_aa: CASSSGQGVYGYTF
cdr3_nt: TGTGCCAGCAGTTCCGGACAGGGGGTCTATGGCTACACCTTC

v_call: TRBV28
d_call: TRBD2
clone_size: -
j_call: TRBJ2-1
cdr3_aa: CASSLYGTSGYNEQFF
cdr3_nt: TGTGCCAGCAGTTTATACGGGACTAGCGGCTACAATGAGCAGTTCTTC

v_call: TRBV18
d_call: -
clone_size: -
j_call: TRBJ1-5
cdr3_aa: CASSLTQGLQPQHF
cdr3_nt: TGTGCCAGCTCACTAACTCAGGGGCTTCAGCCCCAGCATTTT

v_call: TRBV18
d_call: TRBD1
clone_size: -
j_call: TRBJ1-2
cdr3_aa: CASSPGQNYGYTF
cdr3_nt: TGTGCCAGCTCACCGGGACAGAACTATGGCTACACCTTC

v_call: TRBV5-1
d_call: TRBD1
clone_size: -
j_call: TRBJ1-1
cdr3_aa: CASTRDRGPEAFF
cdr3_nt: TGCGCCAGCACCAGAGACAGGGGACCTGAAGCTTTCTTT

v_call: TRBV18
d_call: TRBD2
clone_size: -
j_call: TRBJ2-1
cdr3_aa: CASRLAGGGNEQFF
cdr3_nt: TGTGCCAGTCGCCTAGCGGGAGGAGGTAATGAGCAGTTCTTC